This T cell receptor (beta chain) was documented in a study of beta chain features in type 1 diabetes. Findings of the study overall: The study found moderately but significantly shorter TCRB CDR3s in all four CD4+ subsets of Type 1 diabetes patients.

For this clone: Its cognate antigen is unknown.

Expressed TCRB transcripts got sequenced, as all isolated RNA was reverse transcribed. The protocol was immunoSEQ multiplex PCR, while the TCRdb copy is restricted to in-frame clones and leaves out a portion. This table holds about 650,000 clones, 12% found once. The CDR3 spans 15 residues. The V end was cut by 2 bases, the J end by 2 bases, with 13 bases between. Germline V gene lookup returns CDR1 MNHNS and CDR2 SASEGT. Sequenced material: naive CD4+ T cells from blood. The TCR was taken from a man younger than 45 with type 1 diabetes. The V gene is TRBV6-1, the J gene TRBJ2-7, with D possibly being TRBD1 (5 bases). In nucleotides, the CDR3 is TGTGCCAGCAGTGAACTTCAGGGCTCACCCTACGAGCAGTACTTC. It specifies CASSELQGSPYEQYF.